This T cell receptor (beta chain) was identified during a study of Ad26.COV2.S vaccination and SARS-CoV-2 variants. Generated by immunoSEQ multiplex PCR, the TCRdb table keeps only in-frame clones and is missing some. The table lists approximately 460,000 clones, 89% of them singletons. Treatment here: some 20 received Ad26.COV2.S at low or high dose, single or two shots; about five received placebo; per-sample allocation not given. Samples analyzed were those drawn on day 63 after the first vaccine or placebo injection. V trimming: 4 bases; J trimming: 6 bases; junction bases outside the gene matches: 7. Germline loops: CDR1 LGHDT, CDR2 YNNKEL (reference sequence). The CDR3 sequence is 15 residues long.

This receptor was obtained from a person aged 18-65 years who received the Ad26.COV2.S COVID-19 vaccine or a placebo. The chain joins TRBV3-1 (or the pseudogene TRBV3-2) to TRBJ2-2; 8 bases agree with TRBD2. Sequencing used peripheral blood, obtained in a trial of Ad26.COV2.S vaccine versus placebo. CDR3 region: CASSPLAGGPGELFF. For the CDR3, the DNA is TGTGCCAGCAGCCCTCTCGCGGGAGGTCCCGGGGAGCTGTTTTTT.